These T cell receptor beta chains were read from a single sample in a study of CD8+ T cells in alopecia areata. TCRdb keeps only in-frame clones here, not all; method: immunoSEQ multiplex PCR. The data show about 250,000 clones, 67% seen once. Sequenced here: CD4+ T cells sorted from blood, sampled at week 0. Receptor source: a human donor with alopecia areata. Each CDR3 is given with its conserved first and last residue. Fields, in order: clone size, V gene, J gene, CDR3 length, D gene, CDR3 DNA, CDR3 protein. The D gene is left open where the match is weak. Not all rows give a size; the values are once, few, many and, for expanded clones, a class.

clone size: few
V gene: TRBV27
J gene: TRBJ2-1
CDR3 length: 15
D gene: NA
CDR3 DNA: TGTGCCAGCAGTTTAGTTGCACTTTCGAACAATGAGCAGTTCTTC
CDR3 protein: CASSLVALSNNEQFF

clone size: NA
V gene: TRBV30
J gene: TRBJ2-1
CDR3 length: 14
D gene: TRBD2
CDR3 DNA: TGTGCCTGGGCTCCCGGGACTATCATCAATGAGCAGTTCTTC
CDR3 protein: CAWAPGTIINEQFF

clone size: NA
V gene: TRBV4-3
J gene: TRBJ1-6
CDR3 length: 13
D gene: NA
CDR3 DNA: TGCGCCAGCAGCCAAGATCAGTTATCACCCCTCCACTTT
CDR3 protein: CASSQDQLSPLHF

clone size: once
V gene: TRBV6-5
J gene: TRBJ1-1
CDR3 length: 13
D gene: NA
CDR3 DNA: TGTGCCAGCAGGGGGGCTGGTGGCACTGAAGCTTTCTTT
CDR3 protein: CASRGAGGTEAFF

clone size: few
V gene: TRBV29-1
J gene: TRBJ1-2
CDR3 length: 13
D gene: NA
CDR3 DNA: TGCAGCGTTGAAGGAGCGGCGAGGGGTGGCTACACCTTC
CDR3 protein: CSVEGAARGGYTF

clone size: NA
V gene: TRBV6-5
J gene: TRBJ2-5
CDR3 length: 13
D gene: TRBD2
CDR3 DNA: TGTGCCAGCAGTACTCCGGGACTAGGGACCCAGTACTTC
CDR3 protein: CASSTPGLGTQYF

clone size: NA
V gene: TRBV18
J gene: TRBJ2-1
CDR3 length: 14
D gene: TRBD1
CDR3 DNA: TGTGCCAGCTCACCGCGGACAGGGAACGATGAGCAGTTCTTC
CDR3 protein: CASSPRTGNDEQFF

clone size: NA
V gene: TRBV2
J gene: TRBJ1-6
CDR3 length: 14
D gene: TRBD1
CDR3 DNA: TGTGCCAGCAGTAAGGACAGGGGGGATTCACCCCTCCACTTT
CDR3 protein: CASSKDRGDSPLHF

clone size: NA
V gene: TRBV7-8
J gene: TRBJ2-1
CDR3 length: 15
D gene: TRBD2
CDR3 DNA: TGTGCCAGCAGCTTAGTAGCGGGGGGTTACAATGAGCAGTTCTTC
CDR3 protein: CASSLVAGGYNEQFF

clone size: NA
V gene: TRBV5-1
J gene: TRBJ2-6
CDR3 length: 17
D gene: NA
CDR3 DNA: TGCGCCAGCAGCCCCGTCTTCAGGGGCTCTGGGGCCAACGTCCTGACTTTC
CDR3 protein: CASSPVFRGSGANVLTF

clone size: NA
V gene: TRBV29-1
J gene: TRBJ2-1
CDR3 length: 13
D gene: NA
CDR3 DNA: TGCAGCGGCAGCAGGGGGGTGTACAATGAGCAGTTCTTC
CDR3 protein: CSGSRGVYNEQFF

clone size: NA
V gene: TRBV15
J gene: TRBJ2-1
CDR3 length: 16
D gene: NA
CDR3 DNA: TGTGCCACCAGCAGACCACAGGAGACTCCGTACAATGAGCAGTTCTTC
CDR3 protein: CATSRPQETPYNEQFF

clone size: NA
V gene: TRBV29-1
J gene: TRBJ1-5
CDR3 length: 14
D gene: NA
CDR3 DNA: TGCAGCGCCCAAAGCAGGTTGAGCAATCAGCCCCAGCATTTT
CDR3 protein: CSAQSRLSNQPQHF

clone size: once
V gene: TRBV4-3
J gene: TRBJ1-2
CDR3 length: 14
D gene: NA
CDR3 DNA: TGCGCCAGCAGCCAAGACGCGGTCTTTAATGGCTACACCTTC
CDR3 protein: CASSQDAVFNGYTF

clone size: NA
V gene: TRBV18
J gene: TRBJ2-2
CDR3 length: 14
D gene: NA
CDR3 DNA: TGTGCCAGCTCTCCTAACGCGAACACCGGGGAGCTGTTTTTT
CDR3 protein: CASSPNANTGELFF

clone size: few
V gene: TRBV30
J gene: TRBJ1-5
CDR3 length: 13
D gene: NA
CDR3 DNA: TGTGCCTGGAGTCCGGATAGCAATCAGCCCCAGCATTTT
CDR3 protein: CAWSPDSNQPQHF

clone size: NA
V gene: TRBV30
J gene: TRBJ2-3
CDR3 length: 14
D gene: NA
CDR3 DNA: TGTGCCTGGAGTGGGACCTTGAGGACAGATACGCAGTATTTT
CDR3 protein: CAWSGTLRTDTQYF

clone size: NA
V gene: TRBV9
J gene: TRBJ2-3
CDR3 length: 14
D gene: TRBD1
CDR3 DNA: TGTGCCAGCAGCGTCCAGGGGGCGGCAGATACGCAGTATTTT
CDR3 protein: CASSVQGAADTQYF

clone size: NA
V gene: TRBV18
J gene: TRBJ1-6
CDR3 length: 16
D gene: NA
CDR3 DNA: TGTGCCAGCTCACCAAGGCTTGAAGGGGTCAATTCACCCCTCCACTTT
CDR3 protein: CASSPRLEGVNSPLHF

clone size: NA
V gene: TRBV5-1
J gene: TRBJ2-7
CDR3 length: 14
D gene: NA
CDR3 DNA: TGCGCCAGCAGCTGGGTACTACAGAATAACGAGCAGTACTTC
CDR3 protein: CASSWVLQNNEQYF

clone size: once
V gene: TRBV29-1
J gene: TRBJ1-2
CDR3 length: 13
D gene: TRBD1
CDR3 DNA: TGCAGCGTTGAAACAAGGACAGGGAGAGGCTACACCTTC
CDR3 protein: CSVETRTGRGYTF

clone size: NA
V gene: TRBV30
J gene: TRBJ1-5
CDR3 length: 13
D gene: NA
CDR3 DNA: TGTGCCTGGAGTGTATCCAGGAATCAGCCCCAGCATTTT
CDR3 protein: CAWSVSRNQPQHF

clone size: NA
V gene: TRBV29-1
J gene: TRBJ2-5
CDR3 length: 14
D gene: TRBD2
CDR3 DNA: TGCAGCGTTGCTAGCGGGGGGCGAGGGGAGACCCAGTACTTC
CDR3 protein: CSVASGGRGETQYF

clone size: few
V gene: TRBV2
J gene: TRBJ2-1
CDR3 length: 16
D gene: NA
CDR3 DNA: TGTGCCAGCAGCCCCTTTGGGGGGCGATCCTACAATGAGCAGTTCTTC
CDR3 protein: CASSPFGGRSYNEQFF

clone size: NA
V gene: TRBV7-7
J gene: TRBJ2-5
CDR3 length: 14
D gene: NA
CDR3 DNA: TGTGCTAGCAGCTTAGTGGGGGGCGCGGAGACCCAGTACTTC
CDR3 protein: CASSLVGGAETQYF

clone size: few
V gene: TRBV29-1
J gene: TRBJ1-2
CDR3 length: 12
D gene: TRBD1
CDR3 DNA: TGCAGCGTTGTGGACAGGGGCTATGGCTACACCTTC
CDR3 protein: CSVVDRGYGYTF

clone size: NA
V gene: TRBV30
J gene: TRBJ2-1
CDR3 length: 16
D gene: TRBD1
CDR3 DNA: TGTGCCTGGACTTACAGACCCGGGACAGGGAACAATGAGCAGTTCTTC
CDR3 protein: CAWTYRPGTGNNEQFF

clone size: NA
V gene: TRBV5-4
J gene: TRBJ2-5
CDR3 length: 14
D gene: NA
CDR3 DNA: TGTGCCAGCAGCTTACAGGGTGGAGGAGAGACCCAGTACTTC
CDR3 protein: CASSLQGGGETQYF

clone size: NA
V gene: TRBV30
J gene: TRBJ2-3
CDR3 length: 13
D gene: NA
CDR3 DNA: TGTGCCTGGAGTGGGGCCGGGACAGATACGCAGTATTTT
CDR3 protein: CAWSGAGTDTQYF

clone size: NA
V gene: TRBV29-1
J gene: TRBJ1-3
CDR3 length: 12
D gene: NA
CDR3 DNA: TGCAGCGTTGAAGGGATGATGAACACCATATATTTT
CDR3 protein: CSVEGMMNTIYF

clone size: NA
V gene: TRBV2
J gene: TRBJ2-3
CDR3 length: 12
D gene: NA
CDR3 DNA: TGTGCCAGCACGGGCCTAGCAGATACGCAGTATTTT
CDR3 protein: CASTGLADTQYF

clone size: few
V gene: TRBV4-2
J gene: TRBJ2-3
CDR3 length: 15
D gene: TRBD2
CDR3 DNA: TGTGCCAGCAGCGAGGGGAGCGGGGGCACAGATACGCAGTATTTT
CDR3 protein: CASSEGSGGTDTQYF

clone size: NA
V gene: TRBV5-1
J gene: TRBJ1-4
CDR3 length: 14
D gene: TRBD1
CDR3 DNA: TGCGCCAGCAGCTTGACAGGGGAATATGAAAAACTGTTTTTT
CDR3 protein: CASSLTGEYEKLFF

clone size: NA
V gene: TRBV29-1
J gene: TRBJ2-1
CDR3 length: 15
D gene: TRBD1
CDR3 DNA: TGCAGCGTTGATATGGGACAGCTGTACCTCAATGAGCAGTTCTTC
CDR3 protein: CSVDMGQLYLNEQFF

clone size: NA
V gene: TRBV19
J gene: TRBJ2-3
CDR3 length: 15
D gene: NA
CDR3 DNA: TGTGCCAGTAACGGGATGGGGCAAGGCACAGATACGCAGTATTTT
CDR3 protein: CASNGMGQGTDTQYF

clone size: NA
V gene: TRBV29-1
J gene: TRBJ2-7
CDR3 length: 13
D gene: NA
CDR3 DNA: TGCAGCGTTGAGATATCCGGGGCCTACGAGCAGTACTTC
CDR3 protein: CSVEISGAYEQYF

clone size: NA
V gene: TRBV6-6
J gene: TRBJ1-1
CDR3 length: 11
D gene: NA
CDR3 DNA: TGTGCCAGCAGTCGACAGTCGCAAGCTTTCTTT
CDR3 protein: CASSRQSQAFF

clone size: NA
V gene: TRBV19
J gene: TRBJ1-1
CDR3 length: 13
D gene: NA
CDR3 DNA: TGTGCCAGTATCGAGGGGCGGAACACTGAAGCTTTCTTT
CDR3 protein: CASIEGRNTEAFF

clone size: NA
V gene: TRBV7-9
J gene: TRBJ1-4
CDR3 length: 14
D gene: NA
CDR3 DNA: TGTGCCAGCAGCTCCGACGCGACTTCGGAAAAACTGTTTTTT
CDR3 protein: CASSSDATSEKLFF

clone size: NA
V gene: TRBV2
J gene: TRBJ2-1
CDR3 length: 13
D gene: NA
CDR3 DNA: TGTGCCCGCGGTTCCTGGGCAGGGAATGAGCAGTTCTTC
CDR3 protein: CARGSWAGNEQFF

clone size: NA
V gene: TRBV5-6
J gene: TRBJ2-6
CDR3 length: 15
D gene: NA
CDR3 DNA: TGTGCCAGCAGCTTGCCAGGCTCTGGGGCCAACGTCCTGACTTTC
CDR3 protein: CASSLPGSGANVLTF

clone size: NA
V gene: TRBV30
J gene: TRBJ2-3
CDR3 length: 13
D gene: TRBD2
CDR3 DNA: TGTGCCTGGAGACTAGCGGGGGCAGATACGCAGTATTTT
CDR3 protein: CAWRLAGADTQYF

clone size: NA
V gene: TRBV25-1
J gene: TRBJ2-1
CDR3 length: 16
D gene: NA
CDR3 DNA: TGTGCCAGCAGTCCCCCCGCGCGGGGACTCTACAATGAGCAGTTCTTC
CDR3 protein: CASSPPARGLYNEQFF

clone size: once
V gene: TRBV2
J gene: TRBJ2-1
CDR3 length: 15
D gene: NA
CDR3 DNA: TGTGCCAGCAGTGATAGACAGAGCTCCTACAATGAGCAGTTCTTC
CDR3 protein: CASSDRQSSYNEQFF

clone size: NA
V gene: TRBV10-3
J gene: TRBJ1-5
CDR3 length: 15
D gene: TRBD1
CDR3 DNA: TGTGCCATCAGTGGGGGACAGGGCGGCAATCAGCCCCAGCATTTT
CDR3 protein: CAISGGQGGNQPQHF